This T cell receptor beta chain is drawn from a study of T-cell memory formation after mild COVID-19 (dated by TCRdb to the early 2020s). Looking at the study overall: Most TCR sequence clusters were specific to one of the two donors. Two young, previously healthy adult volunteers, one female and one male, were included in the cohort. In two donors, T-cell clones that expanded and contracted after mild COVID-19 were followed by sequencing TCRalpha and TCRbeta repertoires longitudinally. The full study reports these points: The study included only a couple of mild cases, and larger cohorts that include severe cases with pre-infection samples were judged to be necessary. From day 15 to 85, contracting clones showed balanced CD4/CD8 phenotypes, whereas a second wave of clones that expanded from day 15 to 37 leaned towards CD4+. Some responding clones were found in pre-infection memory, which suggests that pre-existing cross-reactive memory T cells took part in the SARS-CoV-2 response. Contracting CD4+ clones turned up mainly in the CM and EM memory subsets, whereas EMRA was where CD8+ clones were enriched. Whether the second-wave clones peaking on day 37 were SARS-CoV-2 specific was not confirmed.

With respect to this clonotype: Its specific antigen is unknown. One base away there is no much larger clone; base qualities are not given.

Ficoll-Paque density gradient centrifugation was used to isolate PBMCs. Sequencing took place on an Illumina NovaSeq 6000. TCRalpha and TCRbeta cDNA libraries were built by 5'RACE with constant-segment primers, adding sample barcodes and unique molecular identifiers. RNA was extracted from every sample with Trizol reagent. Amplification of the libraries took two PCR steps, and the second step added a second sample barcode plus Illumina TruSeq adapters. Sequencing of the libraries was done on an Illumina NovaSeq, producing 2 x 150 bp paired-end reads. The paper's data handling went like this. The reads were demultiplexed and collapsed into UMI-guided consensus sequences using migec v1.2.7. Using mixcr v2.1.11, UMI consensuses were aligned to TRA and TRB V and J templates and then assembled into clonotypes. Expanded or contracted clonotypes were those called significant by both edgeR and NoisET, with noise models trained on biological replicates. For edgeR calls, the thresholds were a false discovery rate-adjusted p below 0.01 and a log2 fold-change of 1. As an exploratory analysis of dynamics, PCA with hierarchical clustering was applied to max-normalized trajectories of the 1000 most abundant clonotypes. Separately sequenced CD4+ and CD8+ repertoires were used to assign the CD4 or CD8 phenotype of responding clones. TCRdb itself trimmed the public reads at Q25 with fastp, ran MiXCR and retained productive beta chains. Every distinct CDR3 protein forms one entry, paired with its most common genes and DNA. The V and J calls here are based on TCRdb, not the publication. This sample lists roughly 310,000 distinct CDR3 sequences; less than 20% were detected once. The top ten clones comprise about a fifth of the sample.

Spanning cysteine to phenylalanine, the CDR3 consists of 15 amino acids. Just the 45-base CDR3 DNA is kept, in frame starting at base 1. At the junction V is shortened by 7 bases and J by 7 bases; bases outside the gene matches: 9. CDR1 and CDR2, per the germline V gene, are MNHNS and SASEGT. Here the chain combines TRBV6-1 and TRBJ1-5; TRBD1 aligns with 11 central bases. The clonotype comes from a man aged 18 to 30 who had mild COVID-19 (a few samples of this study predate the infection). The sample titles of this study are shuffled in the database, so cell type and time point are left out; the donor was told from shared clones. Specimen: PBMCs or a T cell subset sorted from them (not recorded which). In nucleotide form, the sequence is TGTGCCAGCAAGAGGACAGGGGGCGCACGACAGCCCCAGCATTTT. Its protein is CASKRTGGARQPQHF.